The next 31 T cell receptor beta chains were all read from a single sample in a study of T cell responses to AZD1222 COVID-19 vaccine. Method: immunoSEQ multiplex PCR; TCRdb's copy keeps in-frame clones and lacks some. Among roughly 150,000 clones, 90% were seen once, and the ten largest hold 1.5% to 2%. Specimen: peripheral blood, collected 28 days after the second AZD1222 dose. The receptors here all came from an adult who received the AZD1222 COVID-19 vaccine.

The chain is built from TRBV30 and TRBJ1-6; D unclear. Trimming took 1 base from V and 6 from J, leaving 7 bases between them. Germline CDR1 reads GTSNPN; CDR2 reads SVGIG (reference sequence). CDR3 length equals 13 residues. The CDR3: CAWSDSPNSPLHF. The CDR3 DNA reads TGTGCCTGGAGTGACAGCCCTAATTCACCCCTCCACTTT.

Within the sample, this clone is medium-sized. CDR3 bases: TGTGCCAGCAGTTACTCGTTGGGGAACACTGAAGCTTTCTTT. Translated, it gives CASSYSLGNTEAFF. V and J are TRBV6-5 and TRBJ1-1; no reliable D call. The CDR3 is made up of 14 amino acids. Germline V gene data show CDR1 as MNHEY and CDR2 as SVGAGI. Trimming removed 0 bases from V and 1 base from J, with 6 bases in between.

This clone was counted only a few times. The J gene is TRBJ2-7, the V gene TRBV7-8; the D gene could be TRBD1 or TRBD2 (5 bases each). The CDR3 is 21 residues long. V was shortened by 5 bases and J by 5 bases, with 37 bases between the two germline ends. Per the germline V gene, CDR1 is SGHVS and CDR2 is FQNEAQ. Written as DNA, the CDR3 is TGTGCCAGCAGCCGAGACAGATACCGGGTCAAGGACATGGGAGCGTGGCACGAGCAGTACTTC. Its translation: CASSRDRYRVKDMGAWHEQYF.

This sequence joins TRBV5-4 and TRBJ1-3; no firm D call. With 1 base removed from V and 0 bases from J, the gap between germline ends came to 8 bases. CDR1 and CDR2 (germline): SGHNT, YYREEE (reference sequence). The CDR3 spans 15 residues. Here the CDR3 reads CASSLLGSSGNTIYF. CDR3 DNA: TGTGCCAGCAGCTTGTTAGGTAGCTCTGGAAACACCATATATTTT. Supplemented by reference TRBV5-4 and TRBJ1-3, the full variable domain reads ETGVTQSPTHLIKTRGQQVTLRCSSQSGHNTVSWYQQALGQGPQFIFQYYREEENGRGNFPPRFSGLQFPNYSSELNVNALELDDSALYLCASSLLGSSGNTIYFGEGSWLTVV.

The CDR3 nucleotides are TGTGCCAGCTCCCCAGCGGGCCCTGGGGACGAGCAGTACTTC. Translated: CASSPAGPGDEQYF. The chain carries TRBV18 and TRBJ2-7, with D perhaps matching TRBD2 (6 bases). Germline lookup yields CDR1 KGHSH and CDR2 LQKENI. The length of the CDR3 is 14 residues. V dropped 6 bases and J dropped 5 bases, with 17 bases sitting between them.

The rearrangement links TRBV6-5 to TRBJ1-1, with 7 bases that match TRBD1. The CDR3 sequence is 14 residues long. The V and J ends lost 7 bases and 1 base, in that order; junction bases with no gene match: 6. Germline loops: CDR1 MNHEY, CDR2 SVGAGI. The CDR3 spells CASISDRKNTEAFF. Written as DNA, the CDR3 is TGTGCCAGCATCTCGGACAGGAAGAACACTGAAGCTTTCTTT.

The genes are TRBV10-1 and TRBJ2-1; D is perhaps TRBD2 (6 bases). V dropped 0 bases and J dropped 8 bases, with 14 bases sitting between them. Per germline, CDR1 WNHNN and CDR2 SYGVQD (reference sequence). The CDR3 covers 15 residues. The DNA for the CDR3 is TGCGCCAGCAGTGAGTCCGGGGCGGGAAGGGATGAGCAGTTCTTC. This codes for CASSESGAGRDEQFF.

This sequence joins TRBV19 and TRBJ2-6; D is ambiguous. In germline, CDR1 is LNHDA, CDR2 SQIVND (reference sequence). V shed 1 base and J shed 0 bases, with 1 base lying between them. This CDR3 spans 14 amino acids. The CDR3 here is CASSIASGANVLTF. CDR3 coding DNA: TGTGCCAGTAGTATAGCCTCTGGGGCCAACGTCCTGACTTTC.

The gene calls are TRBV9 and TRBJ2-7; D may be TRBD2 (5 bases). The CDR3 covers 15 residues. Trimming removed 0 bases at V and 0 bases at J, with 10 bases between. CDR1 is SGDLS, CDR2 YYNGEE, per germline. The CDR3 protein is CASSVVGESSYEQYF. The CDR3 region has the DNA TGTGCCAGCAGCGTAGTTGGGGAGAGCTCCTACGAGCAGTACTTC.

This chain links TRBV28 with TRBJ1-5, with D hard to call. CDR1 MDHEN and CDR2 SYDVKM come from the germline V gene. V shed 7 bases and J shed 3 bases, with 7 bases lying between them. The CDR3 extends over 12 amino acids. The CDR3, as DNA: TGTGCCAGCACCATCGCCAATCAGCCCCAGCATTTT. The encoded protein is CASTIANQPQHF.

This chain uses TRBV10-3 with TRBJ1-3; a weak D match, TRBD1 (5 bases). V lost 9 bases and J 6 bases, leaving 18 bases between the germline ends. Germline CDR1 ENHRY, CDR2 SYGVKD. The CDR3 is 14 residues long. The CDR3 sequence: CAIRTTHSLNTIYF. The DNA of the CDR3 is TGTGCCATTCGGACAACACATTCCTTAAACACCATATATTTT.

V is TRBV6-5 and J is TRBJ2-7; 12 nucleotides agree with TRBD2. Germline CDR1 and CDR2: MNHEY and SVGAGI. CDR3 length: 16 residues. Trimming removed 4 bases from V and 4 bases from J; junction bases left unmatched: 8. The CDR3 protein is CASSSSRLAGVYEQYF. The CDR3 DNA reads TGTGCCAGCAGTTCAAGCCGACTAGCGGGAGTGTACGAGCAGTACTTC.

The V gene is TRBV19, the J gene TRBJ2-5, with unresolved D. The CDR3 spans 15 residues. V was cut by 5 bases and J by 2 bases, with 15 bases left in between. Looked up from germline, CDR1 is LNHDA and CDR2 is SQIVND (reference sequence). CDR3 sequence (DNA): TGTGCCAGTAGTGAGTCCTTAGGCAGGCAAGAGACCCAGTACTTC. The encoded protein is CASSESLGRQETQYF.

The rearrangement joins TRBV5-1 to TRBJ2-1; 7 positions match TRBD1. V lost 9 bases to trimming and J lost 8 bases; unmatched junction nucleotides: 14. This CDR3 spans 14 amino acids. The germline CDR1 and CDR2 sequences are SGHRS and YFSETQ. The CDR3 DNA is TGCGCCACCCGAAGGACCCCAGGGGGATATGAGCAGTTCTTC. It yields the protein CATRRTPGGYEQFF.

V is TRBV30 and J is TRBJ2-3, with D maybe TRBD1 (5 bases). CDR1 and CDR2 from the germline V gene are GTSNPN and SVGIG (reference sequence). The germline V and J ends were trimmed by 3 bases and 9 bases, with 10 bases remaining between them. This CDR3 contains 11 residues. This CDR3 is CAWSKTVTQYF. CDR3 coding DNA: TGTGCCTGGAGCAAGACAGTCACGCAGTATTTT.

This rearrangement joins TRBV6-5 to TRBJ2-5, with 10 bases matching TRBD2. CDR3 length: 16 amino acids. In germline, CDR1 is MNHEY, CDR2 SVGAGI. V dropped 0 bases and J dropped 5; count of bases not matched to a gene: 6. The CDR3 is CASSYSSGGAGETQYF. The CDR3 DNA reads as TGTGCCAGCAGTTACTCCAGCGGGGGGGCCGGTGAGACCCAGTACTTC.

J is TRBJ2-7 and V is TRBV28, with D perhaps TRBD2 (6 bases). The CDR3 sequence is 14 residues long. Germline CDR1 is MDHEN and CDR2 is SYDVKM. V lost 2 bases to trimming and J lost 5 bases, with 13 bases between them. The CDR3 sequence: CASSLAGSRNEQYF. The CDR3 DNA is TGTGCCAGCAGTTTAGCGGGAAGTAGAAACGAGCAGTACTTC.

As for this clone: Distinct nucleotide sequences in the sample also encode this CDR3. The V and J genes are TRBV14 and TRBJ1-2, with D tentatively TRBD1 (6 bases). Trimming shortened V by 2 bases and J by 3 bases, and 10 bases separated the two germline ends. CDR3 length: 14 amino acids. Per the germline V gene, CDR1 is SGHDN and CDR2 is FVKESK. The CDR3 protein is CASSQNRADYGYTF. The CDR3 DNA reads TGTGCCAGCAGCCAAAACAGGGCGGACTATGGCTACACCTTC. The entire variable domain, with the rest obtained from reference TRBV14 and TRBJ1-2, is as follows: EAGVTQFPSHSVIEKGQTVTLRCDPISGHDNLYWYRRVMGKEIKFLLHFVKESKQDESGMPNNRFLAERTGGTYSTLKVQPAELEDSGVYFCASSQNRADYGYTFGSGTRLTVV.

The genes are TRBV7-8 and TRBJ1-5, with D maybe TRBD1 (5 bases). The CDR3 runs to 14 residues. Trimming cost V 3 bases and J 7 bases, with 13 bases left between them. Germline CDR1 SGHVS, CDR2 FQNEAQ. The CDR3, as DNA: TGTGCCAGCAGCTTTGGGGGGAGTCCACAGCCCCAGCATTTT. Protein: CASSFGGSPQPQHF. Combining the CDR3 with reference TRBV7-8 and TRBJ1-5 gives the whole variable domain GAGVSQSPRYKVAKRGQDVALRCDPISGHVSLFWYQQALGQGPEFLTYFQNEAQLDKSGLPSDRFFAERPEGSVSTLKIQRTQQEDSAVYLCASSFGGSPQPQHFGDGTRLSIL.

With regard to this clone: Other DNA sequences in this sample translate to the same CDR3. The chain links TRBV18 to TRBJ2-3; TRBD2 might be the D (6 bases). In germline, CDR1 is KGHSH, CDR2 LQKENI. The germline V and J ends were trimmed by 3 bases and 0 bases, with 7 bases remaining between them. This CDR3 has 14 residues. The CDR3 DNA sequence: TGTGCCAGCTCACCCGGAGGGAGCACAGATACGCAGTATTTT. Amino acids: CASSPGGSTDTQYF.

V is TRBV11-1 and J is TRBJ2-7; TRBD2 might be the D (6 bases). V lost 5 bases and J 7 bases, leaving 18 bases between the germline ends. There are 14 residues in the CDR3. CDR1 and CDR2 (germline): SGHAT, FQDESV (reference sequence). In DNA form, the CDR3 reads TGTGCCAGCAGCCAAGGACGAGGACTACGAGAGCAGTACTTC. It encodes CASSQGRGLREQYF. The full variable domain, its missing parts supplied by reference TRBV11-1 and TRBJ2-7, is EAEVAQSPRYKITEKSQAVAFWCDPISGHATLYWYRQILGQGPELLVQFQDESVVDDSQLPKDRFSAERLKGVDSTLKIQPAELGDSAMYLCASSQGRGLREQYFGPGTRLTVT.

This sequence joins TRBV19 and TRBJ2-1, with 9 bases identical to TRBD2. The CDR3 runs to 15 residues. The junction had 6 bases not matched to a gene; V was cut back by 5 bases and J by 4 bases. From germline, CDR1 is LNHDA and CDR2 SQIVND (reference sequence). This CDR3 reads CASSVSGGRYNEQFF. CDR3 bases: TGTGCCAGTAGTGTAAGCGGGGGGAGGTACAATGAGCAGTTCTTC.

The genes are TRBV6-5 and TRBJ2-4; 7 bases agree with TRBD2. J was trimmed by 9 bases and V by 5 bases; bases with no gene match: 10. There are 14 residues in the CDR3. Germline assignment: CDR1 MNHEY and CDR2 SVGAGI. The CDR3 loop is CASSPKVGGSIQYF. CDR3 nucleotide sequence: TGTGCCAGCAGTCCTAAGGTCGGGGGGAGCATTCAGTACTTC.

This rearrangement joins TRBV18 to TRBJ2-1, with D perhaps being TRBD1 or TRBD2 (5 bases each). The length of the CDR3 is 16 residues. Germline CDR1 reads KGHSH; CDR2 reads LQKENI. V shed 3 bases and J shed 9 bases, with 21 bases lying between them. CDR3 region: CASSPSSPGRYGEQFF. CDR3 DNA: TGTGCCAGCTCACCGTCTAGCCCAGGGAGATACGGTGAGCAGTTCTTC.

V and J are TRBV9 and TRBJ2-1; 7 bases fit TRBD2. The CDR3 loop spans 11 amino acids. V shed 9 bases, J shed 8 bases, and the junction held 5 bases outside the gene matches. CDR1 and CDR2 (germline): SGDLS, YYNGEE. The CDR3 region is CATQTSYEQFF. The CDR3 DNA follows: TGTGCCACCCAGACTAGCTATGAGCAGTTCTTC.

This clone was counted a few times. V gene TRBV5-8 combines with J gene TRBJ2-7; D unresolved. The CDR3 has 12 amino acids. V was cut by 3 bases and J by 7 bases, with 11 bases left in between. CDR1 is SGHTS and CDR2 is YDEGEE in the germline V gene. The CDR3 DNA reads as TGTGCCAGCAGCTACCATATGGGAGAGCAGTACTTC. Its translation is CASSYHMGEQYF.

A note on this clone: Other nucleotide sequences from this sample produce the same CDR3. V is TRBV7-9 and J is TRBJ2-5; D is perhaps TRBD1 (6 bases). Deletions cut 3 bases from V and 1 base from J, with 6 bases between. This CDR3 has 13 residues. Germline V lookup: CDR1 SEHNR, CDR2 FQNEAQ (reference sequence). CDR3 nucleotides: TGTGCCAGCAGCTTGGACAGCCAAGAGACCCAGTACTTC. The encoded protein is CASSLDSQETQYF.

This clone was observed once. This sequence joins TRBV6-5 and TRBJ1-5, with D hard to call. Germline CDR1 is MNHEY and CDR2 is SVGAGI. The CDR3 extends over 15 amino acids. The V gene lost 0 bases and the J gene lost 3 bases, with 9 bases spanning the gap. In DNA, the CDR3 is TGTGCCAGCAGTTACTCGGGTGAAATCAATCAGCCCCAGCATTTT. Its translation: CASSYSGEINQPQHF.

This clone was observed a single time. V usage is TRBV5-1 and J usage is TRBJ2-1; TRBD2 is a possible D gene (6 bases). Trimming removed 0 bases from V and 8 bases from J, with 18 bases in between. This CDR3 region has 16 residues. Germline loops: CDR1 SGHRS, CDR2 YFSETQ. The chain's CDR3 is CASSLEGYSGVDEQFF. CDR3 in DNA: TGCGCCAGCAGCTTGGAGGGCTACTCGGGGGTCGATGAGCAGTTCTTC.

The CDR3 coding sequence is TGTGCCAGCAGCTTCGTTCCGGGACAGGGACGCGATGGCTACACCTTC. Translated: CASSFVPGQGRDGYTF. The J gene is TRBJ1-2, the V gene TRBV7-9; 9 bases fit TRBD1. Germline V gene sequence: CDR1 SEHNR, CDR2 FQNEAQ (reference sequence). The CDR3 consists of 16 residues. The V and J ends lost 3 bases and 6 bases, in that order; junction bases with no gene match: 11.

The rearrangement joins TRBV28 to TRBJ2-2, with no clear D. The CDR3 totals 12 residues. Germline V gives CDR1 MDHEN, CDR2 SYDVKM. V lost 3 bases to trimming and J lost 7 bases, with 6 bases between them. DNA for the CDR3: TGTGCCAGCAGTTTGGGGATCGGGGAGCTGTTTTTT. This sequence encodes CASSLGIGELFF.